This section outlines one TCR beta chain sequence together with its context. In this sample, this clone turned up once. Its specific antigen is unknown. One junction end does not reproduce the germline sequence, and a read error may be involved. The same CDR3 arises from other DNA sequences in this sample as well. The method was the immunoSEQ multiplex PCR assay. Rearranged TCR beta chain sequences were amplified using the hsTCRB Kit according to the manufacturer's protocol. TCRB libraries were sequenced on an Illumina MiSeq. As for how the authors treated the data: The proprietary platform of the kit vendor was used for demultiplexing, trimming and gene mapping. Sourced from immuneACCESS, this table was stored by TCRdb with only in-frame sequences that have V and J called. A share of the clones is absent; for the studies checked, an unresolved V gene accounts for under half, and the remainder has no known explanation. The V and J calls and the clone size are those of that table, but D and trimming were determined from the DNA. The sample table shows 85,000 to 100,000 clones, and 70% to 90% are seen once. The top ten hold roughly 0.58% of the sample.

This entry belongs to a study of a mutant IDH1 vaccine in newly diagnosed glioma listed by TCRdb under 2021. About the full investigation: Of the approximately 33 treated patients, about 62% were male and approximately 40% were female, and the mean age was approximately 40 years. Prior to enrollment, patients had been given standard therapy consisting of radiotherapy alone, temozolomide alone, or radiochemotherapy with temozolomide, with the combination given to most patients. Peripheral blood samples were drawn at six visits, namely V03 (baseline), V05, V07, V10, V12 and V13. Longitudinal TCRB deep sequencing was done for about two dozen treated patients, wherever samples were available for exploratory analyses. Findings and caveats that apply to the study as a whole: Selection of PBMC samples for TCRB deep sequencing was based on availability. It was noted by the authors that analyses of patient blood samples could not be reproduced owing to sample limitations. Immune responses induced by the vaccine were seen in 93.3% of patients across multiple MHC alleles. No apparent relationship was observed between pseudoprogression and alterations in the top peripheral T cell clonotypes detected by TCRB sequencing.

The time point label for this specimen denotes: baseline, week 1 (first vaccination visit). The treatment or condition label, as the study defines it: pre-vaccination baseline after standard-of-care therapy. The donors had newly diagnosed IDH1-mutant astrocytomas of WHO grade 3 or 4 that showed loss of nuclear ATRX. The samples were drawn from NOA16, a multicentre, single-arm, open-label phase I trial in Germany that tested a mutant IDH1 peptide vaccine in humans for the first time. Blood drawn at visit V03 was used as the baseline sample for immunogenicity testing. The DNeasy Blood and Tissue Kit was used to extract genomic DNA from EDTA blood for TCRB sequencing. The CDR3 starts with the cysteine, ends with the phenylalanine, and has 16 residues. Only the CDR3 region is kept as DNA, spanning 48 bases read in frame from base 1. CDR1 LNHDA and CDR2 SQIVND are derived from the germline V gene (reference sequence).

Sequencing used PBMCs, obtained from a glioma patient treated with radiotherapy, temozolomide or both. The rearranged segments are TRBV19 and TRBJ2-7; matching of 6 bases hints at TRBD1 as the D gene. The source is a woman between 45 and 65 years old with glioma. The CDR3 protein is CASKKGVATSSYEQYF. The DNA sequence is TGCGCCAGTAAAAAGGGGGTAGCGACGAGCTCCTACGAGCAGTACTTC.